The clone carrying this TCR beta chain was seen only a few times. Its specificity is not known. The entry originates in a study of shared clonotypes between healthy human individuals. As for the study in general: Each donor's CD8 memory used one plate, CD8 naive two, each CD4 subset three.

CD45RA+ naive and CD45RA-negative memory subsets were separated from CD4+ cells. Overall study findings and caveats: Across subsets, estimated richness was generally greater for naive than for memory populations.

Trimming left V 5 bases short and J 5 bases short, with 13 bases between. Germline CDR1 and CDR2: MNHNY and SVGAGI (reference sequence). CDR3 length equals 14 residues. Every subset had its genomic DNA shared out evenly among several immunoSEQ plates. Sequenced by immunoSEQ multiplex PCR; TCRdb stores in-frame clones only, minus some. This table has approximately 2.1 million clones, over 90% appearing once. The genes are TRBV6-6 and TRBJ1-5; no reliable D call. The TCR comes from a man aged 18-30 years in good health. Some clones in this sample may be carry-over from other donors' samples. The sample comprised naive CD4+ T cells from PBMCs. Subset reported: CD45RA+ positively selected. The CDR3 DNA reads TGTGCCAGCAGTCCCCGGGAAGGGCATCAGCCCCAGCATTTT. This codes for CASSPREGHQPQHF.